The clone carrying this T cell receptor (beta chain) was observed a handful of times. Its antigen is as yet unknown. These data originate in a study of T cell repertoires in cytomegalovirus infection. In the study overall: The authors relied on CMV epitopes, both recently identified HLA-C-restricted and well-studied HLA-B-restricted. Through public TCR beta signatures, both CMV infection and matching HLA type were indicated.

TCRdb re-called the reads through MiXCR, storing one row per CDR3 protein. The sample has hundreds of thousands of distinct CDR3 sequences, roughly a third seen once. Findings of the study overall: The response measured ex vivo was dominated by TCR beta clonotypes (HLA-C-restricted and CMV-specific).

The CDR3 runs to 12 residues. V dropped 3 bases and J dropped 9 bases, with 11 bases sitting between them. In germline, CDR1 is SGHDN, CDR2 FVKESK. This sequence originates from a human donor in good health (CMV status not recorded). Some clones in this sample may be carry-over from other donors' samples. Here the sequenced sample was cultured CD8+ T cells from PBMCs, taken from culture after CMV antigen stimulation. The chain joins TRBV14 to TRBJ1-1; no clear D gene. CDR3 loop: CASSHGYKKAFF. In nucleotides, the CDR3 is TGTGCCAGCAGCCATGGTTACAAGAAAGCTTTCTTT. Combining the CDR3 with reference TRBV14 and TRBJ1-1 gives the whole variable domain EAGVTQFPSHSVIEKGQTVTLRCDPISGHDNLYWYRRVMGKEIKFLLHFVKESKQDESGMPNNRFLAERTGGTYSTLKVQPAELEDSGVYFCASSHGYKKAFFGQGTRLTVV.